The rows below give T cell receptor beta chains drawn from one sample of a study of blood T cell repertoires in COVID-19. Sequencing used immunoSEQ multiplex PCR; TCRdb keeps in-frame clones, though not all of them. The table lists about 240,000 clones, about 83% of them singletons. Sequences were obtained from peripheral blood. The source is a middle-aged man with acute or convalescent COVID-19. CDR3s include the opening cysteine and the closing phenylalanine or tryptophan. Each record gives: CDR3 protein, CDR3 DNA, D gene, clone size, V gene, J gene. A D gene is named only where the DNA matches it firmly. Clone size is shown for a subset of rows, as once, few, many or a class of expanded clone.

CDR3: CASSQEPRTVLSYNSPLHF; DNA: TGCGCCAGCAGCCAAGAGCCCAGGACAGTCCTCTCCTATAATTCACCCCTCCACTTT; D: .; size: .; V: TRBV4-1; J: TRBJ1-6
CDR3: CASSMPRTGSDGYTF; DNA: TGTGCCAGCAGTATGCCGAGGACAGGTTCCGATGGCTACACCTTC; D: TRBD1; size: .; V: TRBV6-2/TRBV6-3; J: TRBJ1-2
CDR3: CSVERKPNPYNEQFF; DNA: TGCAGCGTTGAGAGGAAACCAAACCCCTACAATGAGCAGTTCTTC; D: .; size: .; V: TRBV29-1; J: TRBJ2-1
CDR3: CASSATGTRDSEQYF; DNA: TGTGCCAGCAGCGCAACCGGGACTCGGGATTCCGAGCAGTACTTC; D: .; size: .; V: TRBV9; J: TRBJ2-7
CDR3: CASSPTDRGNQPQHF; DNA: TGTGCCAGCAGTCCTACTGACAGGGGCAATCAGCCCCAGCATTTT; D: TRBD1; size: once; V: TRBV7-8; J: TRBJ1-5
CDR3: CASSPPTGTRANEKLFF; DNA: TGCGCCAGCAGCCCACCGACAGGGACGAGAGCTAATGAAAAACTGTTTTTT; D: TRBD1; size: .; V: TRBV5-1; J: TRBJ1-4
CDR3: CASSPGTRGSPYEQYF; DNA: TGTGCCAGCAGCCCAGGGACTAGAGGCTCTCCCTACGAGCAGTACTTC; D: TRBD2; size: .; V: TRBV5-4; J: TRBJ2-7
CDR3: CASSLAGFGELFF; DNA: TGTGCCAGCAGTCTCGCAGGGTTCGGGGAGCTGTTTTTT; D: .; size: once; V: TRBV28; J: TRBJ2-2
CDR3: CASSNRLADIDTQYF; DNA: TGTGCCAGCAGCAACCGACTAGCGGATATAGATACGCAGTATTTT; D: TRBD2; size: .; V: TRBV11-3; J: TRBJ2-3
CDR3: CASSPDRGRPISNQPQHF; DNA: TGTGCCAGCAGCCCCGACAGGGGGCGGCCTATCAGCAATCAGCCCCAGCATTTT; D: TRBD1; size: .; V: TRBV7-8; J: TRBJ1-5
CDR3: CASSLVRDWQETQYF; DNA: TGTGCCAGCAGCTTAGTCAGGGATTGGCAAGAGACCCAGTACTTC; D: .; size: few; V: TRBV11-2; J: TRBJ2-5
CDR3: CASNGWREASNQPQHF; DNA: TGTGCCAGTAACGGGTGGAGGGAGGCAAGCAATCAGCCCCAGCATTTT; D: .; size: .; V: TRBV19; J: TRBJ1-5
CDR3: CASSYSGASIYEQYF; DNA: TGTGCCAGCAGTTACTCAGGGGCCTCGATCTACGAGCAGTACTTC; D: .; size: .; V: TRBV6-5; J: TRBJ2-7
CDR3: CASSNRGGFGYTF; DNA: TGTGCCAGTAGTAACCGGGGTGGGTTCGGCTACACCTTC; D: .; size: .; V: TRBV19; J: TRBJ1-2
CDR3: CASSEANRDYGYTF; DNA: TGTGCCAGCAGTGAAGCGAACAGGGATTATGGCTACACCTTC; D: .; size: .; V: TRBV6-1; J: TRBJ1-2
CDR3: CASGVGSDTEAFF; DNA: TGTGCCAGCGGTGTGGGTAGCGACACTGAAGCTTTCTTT; D: .; size: .; V: TRBV2; J: TRBJ1-1
CDR3: CASSPDRASTIYF; DNA: TGTGCCAGCAGCCCCGACAGGGCAAGCACCATATATTTT; D: TRBD1; size: .; V: TRBV7-2; J: TRBJ1-3
CDR3: CASSLGQGWLANEQFF; DNA: TGTGCCAGCAGCTTAGGTCAGGGTTGGTTAGCTAATGAGCAGTTCTTC; D: .; size: .; V: TRBV11-3; J: TRBJ2-1
CDR3: CAISATRDSPYEQYF; DNA: TGTGCCATCAGTGCCACCCGGGACTCCCCCTACGAGCAGTACTTC; D: .; size: .; V: TRBV10-3; J: TRBJ2-7
CDR3: CAWSVGGNERRQYF; DNA: TGTGCCTGGAGTGTCGGGGGGAACGAGCGCAGGCAGTACTTC; D: TRBD2; size: .; V: TRBV30; J: TRBJ2-7
CDR3: CASSSRTGTEAFF; DNA: TGTGCCAGCAGCTCGCGGACAGGCACTGAAGCTTTCTTT; D: TRBD1; size: .; V: TRBV11-2; J: TRBJ1-1
CDR3: CASSLDSSTAFF; DNA: TGTGCCAGCAGTTTAGATTCCTCTACGGCTTTCTTT; D: .; size: .; V: TRBV28; J: TRBJ1-1
CDR3: CASSLVRLAGNTQYF; DNA: TGTGCCAGCAGTTTAGTCAGGCTAGCGGGAAATACGCAGTATTTT; D: TRBD2; size: .; V: TRBV27; J: TRBJ2-3
CDR3: CASSSSSYEQYF; DNA: TGCGCCAGCAGCTCCAGCTCCTACGAGCAGTACTTC; D: .; size: few; V: TRBV5-1; J: TRBJ2-7
CDR3: CASSMGLAAYNEQFF; DNA: TGTGCCAGCAGCATGGGACTAGCTGCGTACAATGAGCAGTTCTTC; D: TRBD2; size: .; V: TRBV5-4; J: TRBJ2-1
CDR3: CASSPQRDSYNEQFF; DNA: TGTGCCAGCAGCCCCCAGCGGGACTCCTACAATGAGCAGTTCTTC; D: TRBD2; size: .; V: TRBV7-2; J: TRBJ2-1
CDR3: CAISEEAAVGEQYF; DNA: TGTGCCATCAGTGAGGAGGCAGCTGTCGGGGAGCAGTACTTC; D: .; size: .; V: TRBV10-3; J: TRBJ2-7
CDR3: CASSFERELNEQYF; DNA: TGTGCCAGCAGTTTTGAGCGGGAGTTGAATGAGCAGTACTTC; D: TRBD2; size: .; V: TRBV28; J: TRBJ2-7
CDR3: CASRKTSTDTQYF; DNA: TGTGCCAGCAGAAAGACTAGCACAGATACGCAGTATTTT; D: .; size: .; V: TRBV25-1; J: TRBJ2-3
CDR3: CASSSRLAGAHEQFF; DNA: TGTGCCAGCAGTTCTCGACTAGCGGGAGCCCATGAGCAGTTCTTC; D: TRBD2; size: once; V: TRBV6-5; J: TRBJ2-1
CDR3: CSAFTSGEQYF; DNA: TGCAGTGCTTTCACTAGCGGCGAGCAGTACTTC; D: TRBD2; size: .; V: TRBV20-1; J: TRBJ2-7
CDR3: CASSGGQRNTGELFF; DNA: TGTGCCAGCAGTGGGGGACAGCGAAACACCGGGGAGCTGTTTTTT; D: TRBD1; size: .; V: TRBV2; J: TRBJ2-2
CDR3: CASSSSGEEGIYGYTF; DNA: TGTGCCAGCAGTTCCTCCGGAGAAGAAGGTATCTATGGCTACACCTTC; D: .; size: .; V: TRBV28; J: TRBJ1-2
CDR3: CASSLGLNSYNEQFF; DNA: TGCGCCAGCAGCCTGGGACTCAACTCCTACAATGAGCAGTTCTTC; D: .; size: .; V: TRBV5-1; J: TRBJ2-1
CDR3: CASSFPGTGYEQYF; DNA: TGTGCCAGCAGTTTCCCCGGGACAGGGTACGAGCAGTACTTC; D: TRBD1; size: .; V: TRBV28; J: TRBJ2-7
CDR3: CASSSVLGGTEAFF; DNA: TGTGCCAGCAGCTCAGTTTTGGGGGGCACTGAAGCTTTCTTT; D: .; size: .; V: TRBV7-9; J: TRBJ1-1
CDR3: CAILGTSGNTIYF; DNA: TGTGCCATCCTAGGAACTTCTGGAAACACCATATATTTT; D: .; size: .; V: TRBV10-3; J: TRBJ1-3
CDR3: CASSPRGQGGRNEQFF; DNA: TGTGCCAGCAGCCCCCGGGGTCAGGGGGGAAGGAATGAGCAGTTCTTC; D: .; size: .; V: TRBV11-2; J: TRBJ2-1
CDR3: CASSPPARPTEAFF; DNA: TGTGCCAGCAGTCCCCCCGCCAGGCCCACTGAAGCTTTCTTT; D: .; size: .; V: TRBV28; J: TRBJ1-1
CDR3: CASSGGSGSSYNEQFF; DNA: TGCGCCAGCAGTGGGGGTAGCGGGTCCTCCTACAATGAGCAGTTCTTC; D: TRBD2; size: .; V: TRBV10-1; J: TRBJ2-1
CDR3: CAISESRIGTVNTEAFF; DNA: TGTGCCATCAGTGAGTCCCGGATCGGGACAGTGAACACTGAAGCTTTCTTT; D: TRBD1; size: .; V: TRBV10-3; J: TRBJ1-1
CDR3: CASSVDISGNTIYF; DNA: TGTGCCAGCAGCGTAGACATCTCTGGAAACACCATATATTTT; D: .; size: .; V: TRBV9; J: TRBJ1-3
CDR3: CASNFGTYYNEQFF; DNA: TGTGCCAGCAATTTTGGTACATACTACAATGAGCAGTTCTTC; D: .; size: .; V: TRBV11-3; J: TRBJ2-1
CDR3: CASSPWRGGGNGELFF; DNA: TGTGCCAGCAGCCCCTGGAGAGGGGGAGGGAATGGGGAGCTGTTTTTT; D: .; size: .; V: TRBV7-9; J: TRBJ2-2
CDR3: CASTSGTGVAVTSTDTQYF; DNA: TGTGCCAGCACTTCAGGGACAGGGGTAGCGGTGACTAGCACAGATACGCAGTATTTT; D: TRBD1; size: .; V: TRBV28; J: TRBJ2-3
CDR3: CASSQTGHGDTEAFF; DNA: TGTGCCAGCAGCCAAACGGGACACGGGGACACTGAAGCTTTCTTT; D: .; size: .; V: TRBV3-1/TRBV3-2; J: TRBJ1-1
CDR3: CASSLAGNNEQFF; DNA: TGTGCCAGTAGTCTTGCGGGAAACAATGAGCAGTTCTTC; D: .; size: .; V: TRBV19; J: TRBJ2-1
CDR3: CASSVTGYNEQFF; DNA: TGTGCCAGCAGCGTCACAGGCTACAATGAGCAGTTCTTC; D: .; size: .; V: TRBV27; J: TRBJ2-1
CDR3: CASSDLTSTGYGYTF; DNA: TGTGCCAGCAGTGATCTAACATCCACAGGCTATGGCTACACCTTC; D: .; size: .; V: TRBV25-1; J: TRBJ1-2
CDR3: CASSYSSGQGYYEQYF; DNA: TGTGCCAGCAGTTACTCGAGTGGACAGGGCTATTACGAGCAGTACTTC; D: TRBD1; size: .; V: TRBV6-5; J: TRBJ2-7